Below are 2 T cell receptor beta chains sequenced from a single sample in a study of neurological immune-mediated disorders. In TCRdb, the 5' RACE reads were re-called with MiXCR into one record per CDR3 protein. The sample consists of roughly 45,000 distinct CDR3 sequences, less than 15% of them appearing once. Stated time point: longitudinal time-point 2. The sequenced sample was PBMCs. The receptors derive from a male donor with HTLV-1-associated myelopathy (HAM/TSP).

This clonotype was counted many times. The chain links TRBV5-1 to TRBJ2-5, with TRBD1 matching 7 bases. CDR1 and CDR2 from the germline V gene are SGHRS and YFSETQ. The junction had 7 bases not matched to a gene; V was cut back by 1 base and J by 1 base. The CDR3 runs to 16 residues. CDR3 sequence: CASSLRAGGVQETQYF. CDR3 in DNA: TGCGCCAGCAGCTTGCGGGCAGGGGGAGTCCAAGAGACCCAGTACTTC.

This clonotype qualifies as large. V gene TRBV29-1 combines with J gene TRBJ1-2, with D uncertain. The CDR3 covers 13 residues. Germline V gives CDR1 SQVTM, CDR2 ANQGSEA. The V gene lost 6 bases and the J gene lost 8 bases, with 19 bases spanning the gap. The CDR3 DNA sequence: TGCAGCGTGTCAGGAGTCCCGGGTGGAGGCTACACCTTC. It translates to CSVSGVPGGGYTF.